Below, 27 T cell receptor beta chains from the same sample are listed, as sequenced in a study of spatial heterogeneity in lung cancer. Sample time point: sample taken at primary tumor resection. Whole RNA obtained from tumor, nontumor lung or frozen PBMC underwent sequencing without sorting. One entry per CDR3 protein, called by TCRdb with MiXCR from the 5' RACE reads. The sample has 4,500 to 6,500 distinct CDR3 sequences, around a third seen once; the top ten hold around 3.3%. The sequences come from PBMCs, collected at surgery. The receptors were gathered from a female donor with early-stage non-small cell lung cancer.

As regards this clonotype: This beta chain is a stray sequence in a library constructed for alpha chains; its clone size is not meaningful. This rearrangement joins TRBV11-1 to TRBJ2-3; D is unresolved. V lost 3 bases and J lost 1, with 2 bases in between. In germline, CDR1 is SGHAT, CDR2 FQDESV (reference sequence). The CDR3 is 12 amino acids. The CDR3 protein is CASSFGTDTQYF. CDR3 nucleotides: TGTGCCAGCAGCTTTGGCACAGATACGCAGTATTTT.

This clonotype was seen a handful of times. In a library made to pick up alpha chains, this beta chain is a stray read with a size that means little. The chain has TRBV6-6 and TRBJ2-3, with D hard to call. Trimming took 8 bases from V and 11 from J, leaving 26 bases between them. Germline V gene lookup returns CDR1 MNHNY and CDR2 SVGAGI (reference sequence). The CDR3 covers 15 residues. CDR3 sequence (DNA): TGTGCCAGCGCCAGAAGGGATCCCAACTCTTGGGGGCAGTATTTT. Translation gives CASARRDPNSWGQYF.

This clonotype is classed as large. This beta chain is a stray sequence in a library constructed for alpha chains; its clone size is not meaningful. The CDR3 loop reads CASSVGQGSAYEQYF. DNA of the CDR3: TGTGCCAGCAGCGTCGGGCAGGGGAGCGCCTACGAGCAGTACTTC. This chain joins TRBV9 and TRBJ2-7, with a tentative D call TRBD1 (6 bases). Trimming removed 2 bases from V and 2 bases from J, with 14 bases in between. Germline V lookup: CDR1 SGDLS, CDR2 YYNGEE. CDR3 length: 15 residues.

Remarks on this clonotype: This beta chain turned up in a library designed for alpha chains; as an off-target read, its abundance says little. V and J are TRBV11-3 and TRBJ2-1; TRBD1 agrees at 11 bases. J lost 7 bases, V lost 5 bases, and 10 bases had no gene match. The CDR3 loop spans 16 amino acids. Germline-derived CDR1 and CDR2 are SGHNT and YENEEA. As DNA, the CDR3 is TGTGCCAGCAGCCCGCAAGGGACAGGGGGTGGAAATGAGCAGTTCTTC. Amino acids: CASSPQGTGGGNEQFF.

A word on this clonotype: In a library made to pick up alpha chains, this beta chain is a stray read with a size that means little. The J gene is TRBJ2-3, the V gene TRBV6-2 or TRBV6-3; 10 nucleotides align to TRBD2. This CDR3 spans 15 amino acids. Trimming at V came to 5 bases and at J to 4 bases, leaving 6 bases not matched to a gene. The germline V gene has CDR1 MNHEY and CDR2 SVGEGT. In DNA form, the CDR3 reads TGTGCCAGCAGTGCCTCAGCGGGGGGGGCAGATACGCAGTATTTT. As protein: CASSASAGGADTQYF.

Concerning this clonotype itself: The library was built for alpha chains, so this beta chain is an off-target read and its size means little. This chain links TRBV12-3 or TRBV12-4 with TRBJ2-5, with 7 bases fitting TRBD1. The CDR3 totals 14 residues. V was clipped by 6 bases and J by 0 bases; unmatched bases: 4. CDR3 loop: CASSGTADQETQYF. The CDR3 coding sequence is TGTGCCAGCAGCGGGACAGCGGACCAAGAGACCCAGTACTTC.

In regard to this clonotype: Within a library made for alpha chains, this beta chain is off target, and its count is uninformative. The genes are TRBV20-1 and TRBJ2-7; 10 bases fit TRBD1. CDR3 length: 14 residues. The V gene's germline CDR1 is DFQATT and CDR2 SNEGSKA (reference sequence). V lost 0 bases to trimming and J lost 5 bases; unmatched junction nucleotides: 4. The CDR3 loop is CSARDDRGPHEQYF. The CDR3 DNA sequence: TGCAGTGCTAGAGATGACAGGGGGCCCCACGAGCAGTACTTC.

Concerning this clonotype: Because the library targeted alpha chains, this beta chain is an off-target read whose size means little. V and J are TRBV28 and TRBJ2-6; no firm D call. CDR3 length: 15 residues. Trimming left V 6 bases short and J 0 bases short, with 9 bases between. In germline, CDR1 is MDHEN, CDR2 SYDVKM. The CDR3 reads CASRLSLSGANVLTF. The CDR3 region has the DNA TGTGCCAGCAGATTGTCGCTCTCTGGGGCCAACGTCCTGACTTTC.

By sample fraction, this clonotype is medium-sized. This beta chain appears as a stray read in a library generated for alpha chains; its size is not informative. CDR3: CSARWSSNEQFF. CDR3 DNA sequence: TGCAGTGCTAGGTGGTCTTCTAATGAGCAGTTCTTC. The V and J genes are TRBV20-1 and TRBJ2-1, with unresolved D. Germline V CDR1 and CDR2: DFQATT, SNEGSKA (reference sequence). The CDR3 sequence is 12 residues long. V was shortened by 3 bases and J by 7 bases, with 10 bases between the two germline ends.

The table lists this clonotype with a few counts. A library made for alpha chains picked up this beta chain off target, so its size means little. This chain uses TRBV28 with TRBJ2-1; D unresolved. The CDR3 loop spans 12 amino acids. Germline V gene data show CDR1 as MDHEN and CDR2 as SYDVKM. V lost 4 bases to trimming and J lost 9 bases, with 10 bases between them. For the CDR3, the DNA is TGTGCCAGCAGTTCTCGGCGTGGTGAGCAGTTCTTC. Translation: CASSSRRGEQFF.

This clonotype was seen a handful of times. Little can be read into the size of this beta chain, an off-target read in a library designed for alpha chains. The chain couples TRBV7-2 to TRBJ2-1; D call uncertain. The V end lost 5 bases, the J end lost 0 bases, and 14 bases lay between the germline ends. The germline gives CDR1 SGHTA, CDR2 FQGNSA. The CDR3 is 16 residues long. The CDR3 reads CASSPEPRTSYNEQFF. In DNA form, the CDR3 reads TGTGCCAGCAGCCCCGAACCCCGAACCTCCTACAATGAGCAGTTCTTC.

This clonotype has only a few counts. Little can be read into the size of this beta chain, an off-target read in a library designed for alpha chains. The chain is built from TRBV11-2 and TRBJ2-5; unclear D gene. The CDR3 covers 16 residues. CDR1 SGHAT and CDR2 FQNNGV come from the germline V gene. Trimming took off 0 bases at V and 6 bases at J, with 17 bases between the two ends. CDR3 sequence (DNA): TGTGCCAGCAGCTTAGACCCCACCATCGGTGGGAAGACCCAGTACTTC. Protein sequence: CASSLDPTIGGKTQYF.

This clonotype was counted once. This beta chain is an off-target read within a library intended for alpha chains, so its frequency means little. The V call is TRBV11-2, the J call TRBJ2-3; no definite D call. Germline-derived CDR1 and CDR2 are SGHAT and FQNNGV. Trimming shortened V by 1 base and J by 9 bases, and 8 bases separated the two germline ends. The CDR3 sequence is 12 residues long. The CDR3 coding sequence is TGTGCCAGCAGCTTAGGTGGGCGAACGCAGTATTTT. Its protein product is CASSLGGRTQYF. Complete variable domain (other parts from reference TRBV11-2 and TRBJ2-3): EAGVAQSPRYKIIEKRQSVAFWCNPISGHATLYWYQQILGQGPKLLIQFQNNGVVDDSQLPKDRFSAERLKGVDSTLKIQPAKLEDSAVYLCASSLGGRTQYFGPGTRLTVL.

Only a few counts were recorded for this clonotype. Found in a library prepared for alpha chains, this beta chain is an off-target read, and its abundance has little meaning. The chain uses TRBV7-9 and TRBJ2-2; 7 positions match TRBD2. V trimming: 0 bases; J trimming: 3 bases; junction bases outside the gene matches: 10. CDR1 is SEHNR and CDR2 is FQNEAQ in the germline V gene (reference sequence). The CDR3 runs to 18 residues. CDR3 nucleotide sequence: TGTGCCAGCAGCTTAGCGTATGGCGCGGGAGTTGACACCGGGGAGCTGTTTTTT. Its protein product is CASSLAYGAGVDTGELFF. The full variable domain, with the rest looked up from reference TRBV7-9 and TRBJ2-2, is DTGVSQNPRHKITKRGQNVTFRCDPISEHNRLYWYRQTLGQGPEFLTYFQNEAQLEKSRLLSDRFSAERPKGSFSTLEIQRTEQGDSAMYLCASSLAYGAGVDTGELFFGEGSRLTVL.

This clonotype has only a few counts. Since it is a stray read in a library aimed at alpha chains, this beta chain has a size that is not meaningful. The chain employs TRBV11-2 and TRBJ2-5, with 10 bases that match TRBD1. Losses at the gene ends were 5 bases for V and 1 base for J; bases not matched to a gene: 4. Germline V gives CDR1 SGHAT, CDR2 FQNNGV. This CDR3 has 15 amino acids. This chain's CDR3 is CASSEDRGFQETQYF. CDR3 nucleotide sequence: TGTGCCAGCAGCGAGGACAGGGGGTTCCAAGAGACCCAGTACTTC. The full variable domain, its missing parts supplied by reference TRBV11-2 and TRBJ2-5, is EAGVAQSPRYKIIEKRQSVAFWCNPISGHATLYWYQQILGQGPKLLIQFQNNGVVDDSQLPKDRFSAERLKGVDSTLKIQPAKLEDSAVYLCASSEDRGFQETQYFGPGTRLLVL.

For this clonotype: This beta chain is a stray sequence in a library constructed for alpha chains; its clone size is not meaningful. The rearrangement uses TRBV5-1 and TRBJ2-1; perhaps TRBD1 as D (6 bases). Trimming removed 1 base from V and 2 bases from J, with 19 bases in between. The CDR3 extends over 18 amino acids. The germline gives CDR1 SGHRS, CDR2 YFSETQ. The CDR3 sequence is CASSLSFPGTTTYNEQFF. The DNA for the CDR3 is TGCGCCAGCAGCTTGTCCTTTCCCGGGACAACGACCTACAATGAGCAGTTCTTC.

In its sample, this clonotype is medium-sized. In a library made to pick up alpha chains, this beta chain is a stray read with a size that means little. This rearrangement joins TRBV29-1 to TRBJ2-2, with D possibly TRBD2 on 5 matching bases. Trimming took 7 bases from V and 1 from J, leaving 19 bases between them. CDR1 SQVTM and CDR2 ANQGSEA come from the germline V gene. The CDR3 has 16 residues. CDR3 in amino acids: CSARSASGMNTGELFF. The DNA of the CDR3 is TGCAGCGCCCGTTCGGCGTCGGGGATGAACACCGGGGAGCTGTTTTTT.

Regarding this clonotype: This beta chain is a stray read from a library made for alpha chains; its abundance is not meaningful. The chain links TRBV4-2 to TRBJ2-1; D gene uncertain. V was shortened by 0 bases and J by 7 bases, with 13 bases between the two germline ends. CDR1 and CDR2 from the germline V gene are LGHNA and YNFKEQ. The CDR3 totals 15 residues. The CDR3 nucleotides are TGTGCCAGCAGCCAAGATGGAACAGAAGTGAATGAGCAGTTCTTC. This translates into CASSQDGTEVNEQFF.

Note on this clonotype: The library was designed around alpha chains, so this beta chain is a stray read whose abundance carries little weight. This chain uses TRBV2 with TRBJ2-4; a possible D gene is TRBD1 (7 bases). Germline loops: CDR1 SNHLY, CDR2 FYNNEI. V lost 6 bases and J lost 16, with 13 bases in between. There are 10 residues in the CDR3. The CDR3 region is CASRRGTDYF. As DNA, the CDR3 is TGTGCCAGCAGACGCGGGACAGATTACTTC.

In regard to this clonotype: This beta chain slipped into a library made for alpha chains as a stray read, so its size is not meaningful. The chain is built from TRBV28 and TRBJ1-5, with TRBD1 identical over 10 bases. V gave up 3 bases and J gave up 3 bases; unmatched junction bases: 8. Germline V gene lookup returns CDR1 MDHEN and CDR2 SYDVKM. This CDR3 has 17 residues. The chain's CDR3 is CASSFEKGQGYNQPQHF. The CDR3 DNA is TGTGCCAGCAGTTTCGAGAAGGGACAGGGGTACAATCAGCCCCAGCATTTT.

On this clonotype itself: This beta chain turned up in a library designed for alpha chains; as an off-target read, its abundance says little. The V and J genes are TRBV20-1 and TRBJ2-2, with TRBD1 matching over 8 bases. The CDR3 is 14 amino acids. CDR1 DFQATT and CDR2 SNEGSKA come from the germline V gene (reference sequence). The J segment lost 4 bases and the V segment lost 3 bases, leaving 4 bases of the junction unmatched. The CDR3 spells CSARAQGATGELFF. In nucleotides, the CDR3 is TGCAGTGCTAGGGCCCAGGGGGCCACCGGGGAGCTGTTTTTT.

This clonotype was detected only a few times. This beta chain turned up in a library designed for alpha chains; as an off-target read, its abundance says little. In DNA form, the CDR3 reads TGTGCCAGCAGTTACTCGACTAGCTCCCTCTCCTACGAGCAGTACTTC. It is translated as CASSYSTSSLSYEQYF. The rearrangement links TRBV6-5 to TRBJ2-7, with 7 bases lining up with TRBD2. CDR3 length: 16 amino acids. V shed 0 bases and J 0 bases; nucleotides not matched to a gene: 5. Germline V CDR1 and CDR2: MNHEY, SVGAGI.

Only a few counts were recorded for this clonotype. This beta chain is off target for a library built for alpha chains, so its abundance means little. The chain recombines TRBV7-2 with TRBJ2-4; D might be TRBD1 or TRBD2, each matching 5 bases. The length of the CDR3 is 15 residues. The germline gives CDR1 SGHTA, CDR2 FQGNSA. V was clipped by 1 base and J by 0 bases, with 7 bases between them. CDR3 bases: TGTGCCAGCAGCTTAGGAGGGACAGCCAAAAACATTCAGTACTTC. Translating gives CASSLGGTAKNIQYF. The entire variable domain, with the rest obtained from reference TRBV7-2 and TRBJ2-4, is as follows: GAGVSQSPSNKVTEKGKDVELRCDPISGHTALYWYRQSLGQGLEFLIYFQGNSAPDKSGLPSDRFSAERTGGSVSTLTIQRTQQEDSAVYLCASSLGGTAKNIQYFGAGTRLSVL.

On this clonotype itself: Since the library was made to target alpha chains, this beta chain is a stray read and its abundance is not meaningful. The chain is built from TRBV2 and TRBJ2-5; perhaps TRBD2 as D (6 bases). The V end lost 6 bases, the J end lost 4 bases, and 15 bases lay between the germline ends. From germline, CDR1 is SNHLY and CDR2 FYNNEI. The CDR3 has 14 residues. Written as DNA, the CDR3 is TGTGCCAGCAGGGGGAGGAGAGGGCGAGAGACCCAGTACTTC. Protein sequence: CASRGRRGRETQYF.

As concerns this clonotype: This beta chain turned up in a library designed for alpha chains; as an off-target read, its abundance says little. This chain connects TRBV29-1 to TRBJ2-1; tentatively, D is TRBD1 (6 bases). The length of the CDR3 is 13 residues. Germline V lookup: CDR1 SQVTM, CDR2 ANQGSEA. The V and J ends lost 6 bases and 4 bases respectively, with 13 bases between them. CDR3 amino acids: CSVDRQTYNEQFF. The CDR3 coding sequence is TGCAGCGTGGACAGACAGACTTACAATGAGCAGTTCTTC.

Note on this clonotype: Because the library targeted alpha chains, this beta chain is an off-target read whose size means little. The CDR3 reads CSVEDRGTSTDTQYF. CDR3 in DNA: TGCAGCGTTGAAGATCGGGGTACTAGCACAGATACGCAGTATTTT. The J gene is TRBJ2-3, the V gene TRBV29-1; D may be TRBD2 (5 bases). V was trimmed by 0 bases and J by 0 bases, leaving 10 bases between them. This CDR3 contains 15 residues. Germline CDR1 and CDR2: SQVTM and ANQGSEA.

This clonotype was seen more than once but under ten times. This beta chain appears as a stray read in a library generated for alpha chains; its size is not informative. The chain uses TRBV9 and TRBJ2-1; 7 nucleotides align to TRBD2. Trimming took 0 bases from V and 8 from J; bases not matched to a gene: 8. The germline gives CDR1 SGDLS, CDR2 YYNGEE. This CDR3 comprises 15 residues. For the CDR3, the DNA is TGTGCCAGCAGCGTAGCTCCGTTCGCGGGGGATGAGCAGTTCTTC. Translated: CASSVAPFAGDEQFF.